Given below is one TCR beta chain in context. This PCR relied on a set of 60 Vbeta primers and 13 Jbeta primers. Clones were sequenced by immunoSEQ multiplex PCR, and TCRdb holds only the in-frame ones, with some missing. The table has 100,000 to 120,000 clones, roughly four fifths seen once. The CDR3 is 17 amino acids. The V gene's germline CDR1 is SGHDN and CDR2 FVKESK. V was cut by 7 bases and J by 5 bases, with 26 bases left in between. The data were taken from a study of cytomegalovirus exposure and HLA in healthy donors. This sequence was found in a man aged 40-49 years in good health and CMV-seronegative. Sequencing was done on a sample of PBMCs. This chain joins TRBV14 and TRBJ1-2; D is perhaps TRBD1 (5 bases). For the CDR3, the DNA is TGTGCCAGCATGGGTGGATCCCGGGCCAAGGGGACTTATGGCTACACCTTC. It encodes CASMGGSRAKGTYGYTF.